Listed here are 31 T cell receptor beta chains from one sample, sequenced in a study of regulatory T cells in long-lasting Graves disease. Time point meaning: newly diagnosed GD, antithyroid drugs for less than 3 months. PBMC-extracted RNA yielded the TCR library. Construction of TCR beta libraries relied on iRepertoire HTBI primers and on Arm-PCR targeting CDR3 regions. TCRdb fed the multiplex PCR reads into MiXCR, producing one record per CDR3 protein. Counted here are about 360,000 distinct CDR3 sequences, roughly 15% occurring once; the ten biggest clones make up around 20%. These data were also reused for a study on T cells in Graves' hyperthyroidism and ophthalmopathy.

Specimen: peripheral blood mononuclear cells (PBMCs), collected at new diagnosis, from a patient treated with antithyroid drugs. The receptors were gathered from a woman younger than 35 with Graves disease.

V usage is TRBV7-2 and J usage is TRBJ1-5, with D unresolved. V lost 6 bases to trimming and J lost 5 bases, with 17 bases between them. The CDR3 sequence is 15 residues long. Germline V CDR1 and CDR2: SGHTA, FQGNSA. CDR3: CASSPPSPRYQPQHF. DNA for the CDR3: TGTGCCAGCAGTCCACCCAGTCCTCGGTATCAGCCCCAGCATTTT.

This clonotype was seen a few times. The V and J genes are TRBV9 and TRBJ2-2; 9 bases align to TRBD1. The CDR3 has 15 amino acids. V trimming: 3 bases; J trimming: 6 bases; junction bases outside the gene matches: 6. Germline V gene data show CDR1 as SGDLS and CDR2 as YYNGEE. CDR3 in amino acids: CASSAWTGDPGELFF. The CDR3 DNA follows: TGTGCCAGCAGCGCCTGGACAGGGGATCCCGGGGAGCTGTTTTTT.

The rearrangement joins TRBV25-1 to TRBJ2-7; no firm D call. The CDR3 has 12 amino acids. V lost 3 bases, J lost 5 bases, and 8 bases lay in between. The germline V gene encodes CDR1 MGHDK and CDR2 SYGVNS. As DNA, the CDR3 is TGTGCCAGCAGTGACCTCAACCACGAGCAGTACTTC. Translation gives CASSDLNHEQYF.

This clonotype was seen ten or more times. This chain joins TRBV5-5 and TRBJ1-1; no definite D call. The V gene's germline CDR1 is SGHKS and CDR2 YYEKEE (reference sequence). This CDR3 comprises 14 residues. V lost 4 bases and J lost 0, with 10 bases in between. The CDR3 DNA follows: TGTGCCAGCAGCAGTCAATCACTGAACACTGAAGCTTTCTTT. This codes for CASSSQSLNTEAFF.

In its sample, this clonotype was seen a few times. The V call is TRBV2, the J call TRBJ2-3, with D maybe TRBD2 (7 bases). Germline CDR1 and CDR2: SNHLY and FYNNEI. The germline V and J ends were trimmed by 5 bases and 3 bases, with 21 bases remaining between them. The CDR3 loop spans 17 amino acids. The CDR3 nucleotides are TGTGCCAGCAGTAAGGGGGGGGGGCGATTTGGTACAGATACGCAGTATTTT. It yields the protein CASSKGGGRFGTDTQYF.

This clonotype was observed at least ten times. The rearrangement links TRBV28 to TRBJ2-5, with D uncertain. Trimming took off 2 bases at V and 1 base at J, with 17 bases between the two ends. Looked up from germline, CDR1 is MDHEN and CDR2 is SYDVKM. The CDR3 spans 17 residues. The CDR3 DNA sequence: TGTGCCAGCAGTTTAGGTCTCATAATGGTAGCCCAAGAGACCCAGTACTTC. Translating gives CASSLGLIMVAQETQYF.

This clonotype was seen a few times. CDR3 in amino acids: CASMGGGFDEQYF. Here the CDR3 DNA reads TGTGCCAGCATGGGCGGAGGGTTCGACGAGCAGTACTTC. The chain joins TRBV27 to TRBJ2-7, with D possibly TRBD2 on 6 matching bases. This CDR3 has 13 amino acids. CDR1 and CDR2 (germline): MNHEY, SMNVEV (reference sequence). Trimming cost V 7 bases and J 5 bases, with 15 bases left between them.

J is TRBJ1-6 and V is TRBV2, with 9 bases that match TRBD1. Germline-derived CDR1 and CDR2 are SNHLY and FYNNEI. The ends lost 6 bases at V and 14 bases at J; junction bases unmatched: 17. This CDR3 spans 16 amino acids. CDR3 nucleotides: TGTGCCAGCAGCCAAACGGGCGGGACAGGGAGCCCGTCCCTCCACTTT. Translating it yields CASSQTGGTGSPSLHF.

As DNA, the CDR3 is TGTGCCAGCAGCTATGGGGCGGGAACTGAAGCTTTCTTT. It specifies CASSYGAGTEAFF. V and J are TRBV7-9 and TRBJ1-1; a weak D match, TRBD1 (5 bases). The CDR3 is 13 amino acids. Germline lookup yields CDR1 SEHNR and CDR2 FQNEAQ (reference sequence). The V and J ends lost 4 bases and 5 bases respectively, with 11 bases between them.

This clonotype showed up many times. The genes are TRBV12-3 or TRBV12-4 and TRBJ2-7; D is ambiguous. The CDR3 contains 12 residues. The V end lost 3 bases, the J end lost 3 bases, and 6 bases lay between the germline ends. The CDR3 protein is CASSFSGYEQYF. The DNA for the CDR3 is TGTGCCAGCAGTTTCTCTGGCTACGAGCAGTACTTC.

The rearrangement links TRBV20-1 to TRBJ1-2; TRBD1 matches at 7 bases. Trimming removed 5 bases from V and 6 bases from J; junction bases left unmatched: 6. The CDR3 runs 12 residues. From germline, CDR1 is DFQATT and CDR2 SNEGSKA (reference sequence). The CDR3 DNA sequence: TGCAGTGCTTCCACAGGGGTGGATGGCTACACCTTC. Translating gives CSASTGVDGYTF.

This clonotype was counted at least ten times. V and J are TRBV20-1 and TRBJ2-7, with 10 bases lining up with TRBD2. Germline lookup yields CDR1 DFQATT and CDR2 SNEGSKA (reference sequence). This CDR3 has 14 amino acids. V gave up 5 bases and J gave up 7 bases; unmatched junction bases: 11. The CDR3 protein is CSASLAGASGEQYF. As DNA, the CDR3 is TGCAGTGCTTCGCTAGCGGGAGCTTCCGGTGAGCAGTACTTC.

At least ten counts were recorded for this clonotype. V is TRBV11-2 and J is TRBJ2-7; tentatively, D is TRBD1 (5 bases). Per germline, CDR1 SGHAT and CDR2 FQNNGV. The CDR3 covers 15 residues. Trimming removed 5 bases at V and 3 bases at J, with 17 bases between. The CDR3 sequence: CASSPTLGRVYEQYF. In DNA, the CDR3 is TGTGCCAGCAGCCCAACCCTTGGCAGGGTCTACGAGCAGTACTTC.

This clonotype was found a few times. This sequence joins TRBV13 and TRBJ1-2, with TRBD1 matching over 8 bases. Germline V gene lookup returns CDR1 PRHDT and CDR2 FYEKMQ (reference sequence). J gave up 5 bases and V 2 bases, and 4 bases lay outside the gene matches. This CDR3 is 14 amino acids long. CDR3 sequence reads: CASSLSQGVYGYTF. The CDR3 DNA follows: TGTGCCAGCAGCTTATCACAGGGGGTGTATGGCTACACCTTC.

The chain has TRBV6-2 or TRBV6-3 and TRBJ2-1; the match to TRBD2 covers 10 bases. V lost 0 bases, J lost 5 bases, and 4 bases stayed unmatched. This CDR3 contains 16 residues. CDR1 is MNHEY and CDR2 is SVGEGT in the germline V gene. The CDR3 protein is CASSYSGLAYHNEQFF. Here the CDR3 DNA reads TGTGCCAGCAGTTACTCGGGACTAGCGTACCACAATGAGCAGTTCTTC.

At least ten counts were recorded for this clonotype. The chain has TRBV15 and TRBJ2-1; the D gene is possibly TRBD1 (5 bases). This CDR3 contains 18 residues. CDR1 and CDR2 from the germline V gene are LNHNV and YYDKDF (reference sequence). Trimming removed 5 bases from V and 0 bases from J, with 20 bases in between. The CDR3 sequence is CATSLSLIRATSYNEQFF. DNA for the CDR3: TGTGCCACCAGCCTGAGTCTTATCAGGGCCACCTCCTACAATGAGCAGTTCTTC.

This clonotype has a handful of counts. V and J are TRBV7-8 and TRBJ2-5, with 10 nucleotides matching TRBD2. The ends lost 5 bases at V and 9 bases at J; junction bases unmatched: 12. This CDR3 has 15 amino acids. Looked up from germline, CDR1 is SGHVS and CDR2 is FQNEAQ. CDR3 loop: CASSRSGGSASAQYF. CDR3 in DNA: TGTGCCAGCAGCCGTAGCGGGGGGTCTGCAAGTGCCCAGTACTTC.

In this sample, this clonotype turned up many times. The V and J genes are TRBV2 and TRBJ2-2, with D perhaps matching TRBD2 (5 bases). This CDR3 region has 14 residues. Between the trimmed V and J ends, which lost 4 bases and 6 bases, there was a span of 12 bases. From germline, CDR1 is SNHLY and CDR2 FYNNEI. CDR3 DNA sequence: TGTGCCAGCAGTGGTGTGGGAGACCCCGGGGAGCTGTTTTTT. This encodes CASSGVGDPGELFF.

The chain combines TRBV9 with TRBJ1-6; no clear D. The CDR3 contains 13 residues. CDR1 is SGDLS and CDR2 is YYNGEE in the germline V gene. The V and J ends lost 4 bases and 10 bases respectively, with 12 bases between them. The CDR3 sequence is CASSWQAGSPLHF. The CDR3 nucleotides read TGTGCCAGCAGCTGGCAGGCTGGATCACCCCTCCACTTT.

On this clonotype itself: An end of the junction does not agree with germline; a read error may underlie this. CDR3 residues: CASSPRWGDPHF. The CDR3 region has the DNA TGTGCCAGCAGCCCCCGTTGGGGGGACCCCCACTTC. This rearrangement joins TRBV7-2 to TRBJ2-5; maybe TRBD2 (6 bases). The CDR3 covers 12 residues. The germline CDR1 and CDR2 sequences are SGHTA and FQGNSA.

The table lists this clonotype with many counts. This chain joins TRBV5-1 and TRBJ2-3, with D uncertain. CDR1 and CDR2 (germline): SGHRS, YFSETQ. The CDR3 is 13 residues long. V lost 3 bases and J lost 5, with 10 bases in between. CDR3 protein: CASSWTDGDTQYF. CDR3 nucleotide sequence: TGCGCCAGCAGCTGGACGGATGGAGATACGCAGTATTTT.

This clonotype turned up a few times. The chain employs TRBV7-9 and TRBJ2-7, with D maybe TRBD1 (6 bases). The V end was cut by 5 bases, the J end by 6 bases, with 20 bases between. The CDR3 runs 15 residues. CDR1 is SEHNR and CDR2 is FQNEAQ in the germline V gene (reference sequence). The CDR3 reads CASSPTGTRLGEQYF. CDR3 bases: TGTGCCAGCAGCCCCACCGGGACACGCCTCGGCGAGCAGTACTTC.

This clonotype has a count of ten or more. The CDR3 loop is CASSSTRGGSYNEQFF. In DNA form, the CDR3 reads TGTGCCAGCAGCTCCACGAGGGGTGGTTCCTACAATGAGCAGTTCTTC. The rearrangement links TRBV7-8 to TRBJ2-1; D tentatively reads TRBD1 or TRBD2 (5 bases each). The V gene's germline CDR1 is SGHVS and CDR2 FQNEAQ. This CDR3 has 16 residues. V dropped 4 bases and J dropped 1 base, with 14 bases sitting between them.

This clonotype has ten or more counts. J is TRBJ1-1 and V is TRBV30; 8 bases fit TRBD1. This CDR3 has 15 amino acids. The germline gives CDR1 GTSNPN, CDR2 SVGIG (reference sequence). V was clipped by 4 bases and J by 5 bases; unmatched bases: 12. This chain's CDR3 is CAWTTRDRFLTEAFF. CDR3 sequence (DNA): TGTGCCTGGACTACCCGGGACAGGTTTCTGACTGAAGCTTTCTTT.

At least ten counts were recorded for this clonotype. The chain employs TRBV20-1 and TRBJ2-2; weak D call: TRBD2 (5 bases). There are 16 residues in the CDR3. The V gene's germline CDR1 is DFQATT and CDR2 SNEGSKA (reference sequence). V lost 0 bases and J 5 bases, leaving 16 bases between the germline ends. This chain's CDR3 is CSARDGRGWGTGELFF. CDR3 in DNA: TGCAGTGCTAGAGACGGTCGGGGTTGGGGTACCGGGGAGCTGTTTTTT.

The CDR3 here is CASSSWGTHYGYTF. The CDR3 region has the DNA TGTGCCAGTAGCTCGTGGGGGACACACTATGGCTACACCTTC. This chain uses TRBV19 with TRBJ1-2; maybe TRBD1 (6 bases). The CDR3 loop spans 14 amino acids. The germline V gene encodes CDR1 LNHDA and CDR2 SQIVND (reference sequence). The ends were cut back, 6 bases at V and 3 bases at J, with 14 bases in the middle.

This clonotype was observed many times. The V gene is TRBV6-1, the J gene TRBJ2-7, with TRBD1 matching 11 bases. The CDR3 length is 17 residues. Germline values: CDR1 MNHNS, CDR2 SASEGT. With V trimmed by 6 bases and J by 2 bases, 12 bases remained unmatched. CDR3 nucleotides: TGTGCCAGCAGGGCGACCACGGACAGGGGGCCAACCTACGAGCAGTACTTC. Amino acids: CASRATTDRGPTYEQYF.

V is TRBV30 and J is TRBJ1-1; a possible D gene is TRBD1 (6 bases). The germline CDR1 and CDR2 sequences are GTSNPN and SVGIG (reference sequence). The CDR3 spans 17 residues. The germline V and J ends were trimmed by 2 bases and 0 bases, with 19 bases remaining between them. In nucleotides, the CDR3 is TGTGCCTGGAGTATCGGGGGCCCTGGACCTATGAACACTGAAGCTTTCTTT. Translating gives CAWSIGGPGPMNTEAFF.

This clonotype came up a few times. The chain recombines TRBV9 with TRBJ2-5, with D unresolved. Trimming removed 4 bases from V and 4 bases from J, with 14 bases in between. This CDR3 comprises 14 residues. Germline V gene lookup returns CDR1 SGDLS and CDR2 YYNGEE. In nucleotides, the CDR3 is TGTGCCAGCAGCTTCCAACCTACCAGAGAGACCCAGTACTTC. It translates to CASSFQPTRETQYF.

J is TRBJ2-1 and V is TRBV4-2, with TRBD2 matching over 12 bases. The DNA end is a closer match to TRBJ2-7, so the J assignment may be wrong. The length of the CDR3 is 16 residues. CDR1 and CDR2 from the germline V gene are LGHNA and YNFKEQ. The CDR3 DNA follows: TGTGCCAGCAGCCAAGATCTAGCGGGAGGGCAATACGAGCAGTACTTC. It yields the protein CASSQDLAGGQYEQYF.

The rearrangement uses TRBV10-2 and TRBJ1-2; D is uncertain. The CDR3 is 14 amino acids. V was cut by 0 bases and J by 8 bases, with 13 bases left in between. CDR1 and CDR2 (germline): WSHSY, SAAADI. The CDR3, as DNA: TGCGCCAGCAGTGAGTCCCAGCAGGTCGGCGGCTACACCTTC. It specifies CASSESQQVGGYTF.